The clone carrying this T cell receptor beta chain occurred a few times. The data were obtained in a study of blood T cell repertoires in COVID-19. The V end was cut by 10 bases, the J end by 1 base, with 13 bases between. Germline assignment: CDR1 LNHDA and CDR2 SQIVND (reference sequence). The CDR3 totals 13 residues. Profiling relied on immunoSEQ multiplex PCR, and the TCRdb table lists in-frame clones only, not all of them. The table shows approximately 80,000 clones, with 76% occurring only once. The chain recombines TRBV19 with TRBJ1-1; possible D gene TRBD1, 5 bases. Sequencing was carried out using peripheral blood. This TCR derives from a man aged 65 to 79 with active or convalescent COVID-19. CDR3 in amino acids: CATGGGRNTEAFF. CDR3 DNA sequence: TGTGCCACCGGGGGGGGGAGGAACACTGAAGCTTTCTTT. Drawing the rest from reference TRBV19 and TRBJ1-1, the complete variable domain is DGGITQSPKYLFRKEGQNVTLSCEQNLNHDAMYWYRQDPGQGLRLIYYSQIVNDFQKGDIAEGYSVSREKKESFPLTVTSAQKNPTAFYLCATGGGRNTEAFFGQGTRLTVV.